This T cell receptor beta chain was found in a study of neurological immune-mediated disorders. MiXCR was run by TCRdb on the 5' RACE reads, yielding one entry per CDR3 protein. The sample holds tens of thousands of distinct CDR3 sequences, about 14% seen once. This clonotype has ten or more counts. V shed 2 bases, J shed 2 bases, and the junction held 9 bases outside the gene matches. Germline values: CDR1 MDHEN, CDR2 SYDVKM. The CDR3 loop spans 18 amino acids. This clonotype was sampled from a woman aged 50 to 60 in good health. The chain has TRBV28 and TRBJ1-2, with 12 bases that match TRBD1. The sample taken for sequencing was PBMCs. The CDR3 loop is CASSLPGTGGVWNYGYTF. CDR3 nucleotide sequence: TGTGCCAGCAGTTTACCCGGGACAGGGGGCGTCTGGAACTATGGCTACACCTTC.